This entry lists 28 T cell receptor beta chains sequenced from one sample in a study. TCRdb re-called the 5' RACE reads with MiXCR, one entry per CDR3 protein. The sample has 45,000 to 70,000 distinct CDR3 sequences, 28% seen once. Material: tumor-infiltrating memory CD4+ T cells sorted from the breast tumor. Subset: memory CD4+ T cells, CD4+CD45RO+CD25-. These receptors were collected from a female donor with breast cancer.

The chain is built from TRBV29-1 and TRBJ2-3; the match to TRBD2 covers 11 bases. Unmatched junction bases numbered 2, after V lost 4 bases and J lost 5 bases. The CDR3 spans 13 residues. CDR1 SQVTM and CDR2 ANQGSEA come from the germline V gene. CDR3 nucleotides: TGCAGCGTTGTAGCGGGAGGGGGAGATACGCAGTATTTT. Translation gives CSVVAGGGDTQYF.

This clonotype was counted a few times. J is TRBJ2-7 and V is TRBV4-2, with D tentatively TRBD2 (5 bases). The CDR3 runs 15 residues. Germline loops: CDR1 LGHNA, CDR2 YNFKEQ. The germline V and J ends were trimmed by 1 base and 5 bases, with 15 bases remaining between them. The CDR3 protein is CASSQGGGRKNEQYF. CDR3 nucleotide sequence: TGTGCCAGCAGCCAAGGAGGCGGGCGGAAAAACGAGCAGTACTTC.

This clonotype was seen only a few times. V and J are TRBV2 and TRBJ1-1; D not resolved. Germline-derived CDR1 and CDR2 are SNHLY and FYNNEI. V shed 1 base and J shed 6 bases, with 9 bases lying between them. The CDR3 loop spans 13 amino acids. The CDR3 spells CASSEDEIAEAFF. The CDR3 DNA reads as TGTGCCAGCAGTGAAGATGAGATCGCTGAAGCTTTCTTT.

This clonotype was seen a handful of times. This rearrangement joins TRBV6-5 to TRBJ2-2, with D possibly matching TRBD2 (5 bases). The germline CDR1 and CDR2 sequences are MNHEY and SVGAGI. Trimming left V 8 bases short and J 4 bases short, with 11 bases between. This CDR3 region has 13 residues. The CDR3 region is CASGSGVTGELFF. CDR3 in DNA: TGTGCCAGCGGGAGTGGGGTCACCGGGGAGCTGTTTTTT.

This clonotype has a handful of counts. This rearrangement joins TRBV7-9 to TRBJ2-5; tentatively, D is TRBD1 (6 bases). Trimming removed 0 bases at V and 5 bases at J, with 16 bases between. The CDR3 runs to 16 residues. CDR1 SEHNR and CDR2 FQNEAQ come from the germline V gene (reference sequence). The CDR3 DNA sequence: TGTGCCAGCAGCTTAGCGACAACAGGGTTTGGGGAGACCCAGTACTTC. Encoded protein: CASSLATTGFGETQYF.

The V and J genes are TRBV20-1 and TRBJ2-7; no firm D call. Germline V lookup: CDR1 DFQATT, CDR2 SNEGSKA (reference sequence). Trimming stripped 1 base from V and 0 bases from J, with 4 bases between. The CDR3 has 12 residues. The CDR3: CSARVGSYEQYF. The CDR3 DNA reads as TGCAGTGCTAGAGTGGGCTCCTACGAGCAGTACTTC.

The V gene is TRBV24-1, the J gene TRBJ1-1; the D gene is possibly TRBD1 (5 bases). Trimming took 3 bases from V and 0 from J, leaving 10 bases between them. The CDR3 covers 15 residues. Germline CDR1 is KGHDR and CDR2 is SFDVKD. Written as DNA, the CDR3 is TGTGCCACCAGTGATGCCGGGGCTATGAACACTGAAGCTTTCTTT. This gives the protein CATSDAGAMNTEAFF.

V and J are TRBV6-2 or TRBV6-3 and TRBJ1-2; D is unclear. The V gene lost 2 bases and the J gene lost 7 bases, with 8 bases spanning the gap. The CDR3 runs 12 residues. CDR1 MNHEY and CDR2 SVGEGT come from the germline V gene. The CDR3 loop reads CASSYVVGGYTF. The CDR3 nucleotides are TGTGCCAGCAGTTACGTCGTGGGTGGCTACACCTTC.

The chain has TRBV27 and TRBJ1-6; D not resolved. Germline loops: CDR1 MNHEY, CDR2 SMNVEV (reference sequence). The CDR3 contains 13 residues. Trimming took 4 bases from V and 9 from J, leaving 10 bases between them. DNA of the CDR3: TGTGCCAGCAGTTCGACGCCTGGTTCACCCCTCCACTTT. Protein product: CASSSTPGSPLHF.

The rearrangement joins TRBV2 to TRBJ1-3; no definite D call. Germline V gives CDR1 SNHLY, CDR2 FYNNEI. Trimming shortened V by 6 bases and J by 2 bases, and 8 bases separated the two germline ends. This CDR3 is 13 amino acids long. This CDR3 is CASRQNPGNTIYF. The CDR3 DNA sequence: TGTGCCAGCAGACAGAATCCTGGAAACACCATATATTTT.

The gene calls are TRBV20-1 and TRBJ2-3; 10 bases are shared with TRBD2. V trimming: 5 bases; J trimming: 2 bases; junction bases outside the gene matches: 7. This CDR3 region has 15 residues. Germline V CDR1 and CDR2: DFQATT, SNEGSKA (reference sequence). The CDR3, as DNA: TGCAGTGCTGGACAACTAGCGGGATCCACAGATACGCAGTATTTT. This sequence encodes CSAGQLAGSTDTQYF.

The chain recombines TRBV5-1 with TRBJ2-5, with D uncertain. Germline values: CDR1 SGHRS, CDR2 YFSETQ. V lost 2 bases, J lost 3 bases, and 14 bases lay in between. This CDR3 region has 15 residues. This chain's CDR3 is CASSLNGRGEETQYF. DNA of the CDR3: TGCGCCAGCAGCTTAAACGGACGCGGTGAAGAGACCCAGTACTTC.

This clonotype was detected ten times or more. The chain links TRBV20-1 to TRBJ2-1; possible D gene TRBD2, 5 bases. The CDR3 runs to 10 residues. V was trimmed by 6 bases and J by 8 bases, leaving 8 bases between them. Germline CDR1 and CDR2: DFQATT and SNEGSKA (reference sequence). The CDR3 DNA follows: TGCAGTGCCAACGGGGATGAGCAGTTCTTC. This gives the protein CSANGDEQFF.

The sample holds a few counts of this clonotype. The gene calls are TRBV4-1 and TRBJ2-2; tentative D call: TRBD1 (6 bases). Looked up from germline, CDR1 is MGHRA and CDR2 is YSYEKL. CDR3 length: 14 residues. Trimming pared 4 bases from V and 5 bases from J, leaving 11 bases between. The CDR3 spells CASSPEQGTGELFF. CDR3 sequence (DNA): TGCGCCAGCAGCCCTGAACAGGGAACCGGGGAGCTGTTTTTT.

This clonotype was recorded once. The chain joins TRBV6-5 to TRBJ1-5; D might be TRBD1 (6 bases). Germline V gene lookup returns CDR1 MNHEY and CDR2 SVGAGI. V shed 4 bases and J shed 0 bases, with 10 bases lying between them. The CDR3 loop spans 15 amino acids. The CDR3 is CASSSQGNSNQPQHF. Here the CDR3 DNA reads TGTGCCAGCAGTTCTCAGGGGAATAGCAATCAGCCCCAGCATTTT.

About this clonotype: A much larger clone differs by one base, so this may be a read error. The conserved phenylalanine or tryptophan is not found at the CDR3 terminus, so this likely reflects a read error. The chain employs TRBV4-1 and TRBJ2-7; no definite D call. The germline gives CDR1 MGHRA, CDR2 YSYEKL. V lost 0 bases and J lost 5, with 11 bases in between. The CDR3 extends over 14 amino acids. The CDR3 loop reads CASSQDRPHHEQYS. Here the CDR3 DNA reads TGCGCCAGCAGCCAAGATCGGCCCCACCACGAGCAGTACTCC.

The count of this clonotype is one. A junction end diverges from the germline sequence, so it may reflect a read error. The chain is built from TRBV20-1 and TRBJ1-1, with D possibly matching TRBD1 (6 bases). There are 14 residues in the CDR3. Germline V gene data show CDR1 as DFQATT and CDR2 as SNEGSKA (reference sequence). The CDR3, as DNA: TGCAGTGCGGTAGGAATGGCCAGGGACACTGAAGCTCTCTTT. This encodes CSAVGMARDTEALF.

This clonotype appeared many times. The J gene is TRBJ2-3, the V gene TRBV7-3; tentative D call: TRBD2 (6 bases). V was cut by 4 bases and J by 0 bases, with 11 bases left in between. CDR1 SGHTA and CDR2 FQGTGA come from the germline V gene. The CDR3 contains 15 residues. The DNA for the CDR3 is TGTGCCAGCAGCTCGGGAGCGGTTAGCACAGATACGCAGTATTTT. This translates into CASSSGAVSTDTQYF. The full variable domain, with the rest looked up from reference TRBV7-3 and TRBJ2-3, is GAGVSQTPSNKVTEKGKYVELRCDPISGHTALYWYRQSLGQGPEFLIYFQGTGAADDSGLPNDRFFAVRPEGSVSTLKIQRTERGDSAVYLCASSSGAVSTDTQYFGPGTRLTVL.

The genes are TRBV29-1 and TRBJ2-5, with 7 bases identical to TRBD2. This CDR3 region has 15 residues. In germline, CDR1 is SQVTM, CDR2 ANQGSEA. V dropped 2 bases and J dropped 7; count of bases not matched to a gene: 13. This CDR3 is CSVEKVAGLSGTQYF. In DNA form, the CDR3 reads TGCAGCGTTGAAAAGGTAGCGGGCCTTTCAGGGACCCAGTACTTC.

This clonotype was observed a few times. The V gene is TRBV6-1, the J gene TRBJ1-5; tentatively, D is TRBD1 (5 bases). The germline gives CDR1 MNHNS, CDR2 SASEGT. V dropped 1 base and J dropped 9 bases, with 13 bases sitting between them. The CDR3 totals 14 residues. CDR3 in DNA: TGTGCCAGCAGTGAAGAGTGGGGGTGGGGGCCCCAGCATTTT. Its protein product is CASSEEWGWGPQHF.

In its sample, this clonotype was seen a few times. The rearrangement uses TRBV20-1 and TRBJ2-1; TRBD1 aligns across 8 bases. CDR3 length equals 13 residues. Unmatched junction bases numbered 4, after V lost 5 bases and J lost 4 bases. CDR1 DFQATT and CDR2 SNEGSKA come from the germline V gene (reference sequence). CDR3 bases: TGCAGTGCTTACGGACAGGGTTACAATGAGCAGTTCTTC. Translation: CSAYGQGYNEQFF.

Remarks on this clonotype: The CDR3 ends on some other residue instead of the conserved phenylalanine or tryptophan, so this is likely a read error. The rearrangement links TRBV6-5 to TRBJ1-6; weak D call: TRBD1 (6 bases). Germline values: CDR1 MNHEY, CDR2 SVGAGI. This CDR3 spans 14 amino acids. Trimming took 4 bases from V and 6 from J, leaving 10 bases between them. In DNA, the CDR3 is TGTGCCAGCAGTTTAGGACAGCTTAATTCACCCCTCCACTCT. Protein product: CASSLGQLNSPLHS.

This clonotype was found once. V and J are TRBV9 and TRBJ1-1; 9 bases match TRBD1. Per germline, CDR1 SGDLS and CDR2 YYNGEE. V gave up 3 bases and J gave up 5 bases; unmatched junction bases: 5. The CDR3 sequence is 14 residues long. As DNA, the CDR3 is TGTGCCAGCAGCGCACATGACAGGGGGACTGAAGCTTTCTTT. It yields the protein CASSAHDRGTEAFF.

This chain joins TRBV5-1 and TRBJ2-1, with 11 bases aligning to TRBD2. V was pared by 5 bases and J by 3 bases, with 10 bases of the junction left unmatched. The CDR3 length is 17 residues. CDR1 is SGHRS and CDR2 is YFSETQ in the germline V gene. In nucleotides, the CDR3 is TGCGCCAGCAGAAAATTCACCGGGACTAGCGGCTACAATGAGCAGTTCTTC. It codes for CASRKFTGTSGYNEQFF. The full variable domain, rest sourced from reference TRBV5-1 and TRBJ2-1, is KAGVTQTPRYLIKTRGQQVTLSCSPISGHRSVSWYQQTPGQGLQFLFEYFSETQRNKGNFPGRFSGRQFSNSRSEMNVSTLELGDSALYLCASRKFTGTSGYNEQFFGPGTRLTVL.

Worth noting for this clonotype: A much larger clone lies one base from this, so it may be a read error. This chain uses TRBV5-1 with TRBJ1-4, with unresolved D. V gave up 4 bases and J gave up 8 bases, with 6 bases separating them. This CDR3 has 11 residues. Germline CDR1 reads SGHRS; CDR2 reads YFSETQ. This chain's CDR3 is CASSDKEKLFF. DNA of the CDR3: TGCGCCAGCAGCGACAAGGAAAAACTGTTTTTT.

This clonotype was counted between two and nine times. DNA for the CDR3: TGTGCCAGCAGACCCCACAACACCCTACCTGAGACTGAAGCTTTCTTT. Protein product: CASRPHNTLPETEAFF. The rearrangement links TRBV6-2 or TRBV6-3 to TRBJ1-1; D unclear. V was cut by 6 bases and J by 5 bases, with 22 bases left in between. The CDR3 is 16 residues long. CDR1 is MNHEY and CDR2 is SVGEGT in the germline V gene.

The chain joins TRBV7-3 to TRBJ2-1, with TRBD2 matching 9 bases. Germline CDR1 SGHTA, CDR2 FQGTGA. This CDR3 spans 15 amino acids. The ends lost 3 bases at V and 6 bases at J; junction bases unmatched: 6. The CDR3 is CASSFLAGVSNEQFF. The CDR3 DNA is TGTGCCAGCAGCTTTTTAGCGGGAGTATCCAATGAGCAGTTCTTC.

DNA of the CDR3: TGTGCCAGCAGGCCCGGGACTAACACCGGGGAGCTGTTTTTT. Its protein product is CASRPGTNTGELFF. The chain links TRBV12-3 or TRBV12-4 to TRBJ2-2; TRBD2 is a possible D gene (6 bases). Trimming left V 6 bases short and J 2 bases short, with 10 bases between. CDR3 length: 14 amino acids.